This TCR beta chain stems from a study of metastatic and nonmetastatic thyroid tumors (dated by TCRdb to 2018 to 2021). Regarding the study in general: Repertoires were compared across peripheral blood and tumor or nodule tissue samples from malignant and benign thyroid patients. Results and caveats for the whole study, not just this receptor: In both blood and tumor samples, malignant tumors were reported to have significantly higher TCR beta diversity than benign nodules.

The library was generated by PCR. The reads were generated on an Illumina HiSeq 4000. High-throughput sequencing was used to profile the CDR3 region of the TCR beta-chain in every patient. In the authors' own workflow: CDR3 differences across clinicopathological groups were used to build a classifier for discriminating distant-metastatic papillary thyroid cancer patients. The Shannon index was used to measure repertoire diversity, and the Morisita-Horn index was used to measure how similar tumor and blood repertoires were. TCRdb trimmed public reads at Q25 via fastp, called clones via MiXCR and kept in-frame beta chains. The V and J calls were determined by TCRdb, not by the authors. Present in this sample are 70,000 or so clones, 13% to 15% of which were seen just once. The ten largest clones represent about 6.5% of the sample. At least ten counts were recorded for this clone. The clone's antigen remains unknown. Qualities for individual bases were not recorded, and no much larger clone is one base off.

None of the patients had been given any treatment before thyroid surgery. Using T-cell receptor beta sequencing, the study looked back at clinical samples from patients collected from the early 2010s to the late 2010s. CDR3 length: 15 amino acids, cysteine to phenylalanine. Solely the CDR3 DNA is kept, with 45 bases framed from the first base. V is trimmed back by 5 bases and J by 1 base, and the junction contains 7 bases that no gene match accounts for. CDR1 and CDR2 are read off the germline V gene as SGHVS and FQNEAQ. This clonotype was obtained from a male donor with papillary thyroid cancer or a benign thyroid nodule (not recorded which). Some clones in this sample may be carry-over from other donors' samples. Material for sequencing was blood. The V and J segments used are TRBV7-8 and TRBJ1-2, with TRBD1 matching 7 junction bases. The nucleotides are TGTGCCAGCAGCCTCGACAGGGCGGTTAACTATGGCTACACCTTC. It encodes CASSLDRAVNYGYTF.